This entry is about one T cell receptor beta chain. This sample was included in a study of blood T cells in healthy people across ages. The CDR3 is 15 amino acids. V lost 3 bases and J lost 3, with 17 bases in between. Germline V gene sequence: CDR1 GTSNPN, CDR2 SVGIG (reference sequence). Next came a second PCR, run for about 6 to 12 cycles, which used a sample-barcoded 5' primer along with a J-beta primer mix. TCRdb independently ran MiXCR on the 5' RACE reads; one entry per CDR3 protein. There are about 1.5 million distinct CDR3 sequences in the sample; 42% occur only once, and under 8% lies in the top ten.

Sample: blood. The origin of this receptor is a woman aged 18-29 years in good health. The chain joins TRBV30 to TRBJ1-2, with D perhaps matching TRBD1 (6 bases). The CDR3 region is CAWRGVGGADYGYTF. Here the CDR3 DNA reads TGTGCCTGGAGGGGGGTTGGGGGCGCGGACTATGGCTACACCTTC. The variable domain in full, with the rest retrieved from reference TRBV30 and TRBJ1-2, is SQTIHQWPATLVQPVGSPLSLECTVEGTSNPNLYWYRQAAGRGLQLLFYSVGIGQISSEVPQNLSASRPQDRQFILSSKKLLLSDSGFYLCAWRGVGGADYGYTFGSGTRLTVV.